Sequencing of this T cell receptor (beta chain) was carried out in a study of a mutant IDH1 vaccine in newly diagnosed glioma. Study information: The sex distribution of treated patients was roughly 62% male and roughly 38% female, with a mean age of 40.4 years. Study-wide points: 93.3% of patients showed vaccine-induced immune responses across multiple MHC alleles.

The CDR3 runs to 15 residues. CDR1 SGHKS and CDR2 YYEKEE come from the germline V gene (reference sequence). V was clipped by 2 bases and J by 5 bases, with 13 bases between them. Time point noted: baseline, week 1 (first vaccination visit). The treatment here: pre-vaccination baseline after standard-of-care therapy. Worth noting for this clone: Its target is not known.

Sequencing was performed with immunoSEQ multiplex PCR; in TCRdb, only in-frame clones are kept and a portion is missing. The profile shows tens of thousands of clones, roughly four fifths of them singletons. Specimen: PBMCs, collected from a glioma patient treated with radiotherapy, temozolomide or both. The sequence was collected from a woman between 50 and 59 years old with glioma. The gene calls are TRBV5-5 and TRBJ1-4; the D gene is possibly TRBD1 (6 bases). The CDR3 DNA follows: TGTGCCAGCAGCTTCTTGGTGACAGGCAATGAAAAACTGTTTTTT. Protein sequence: CASSFLVTGNEKLFF.